This note documents a single T cell receptor (beta chain) sequence. Its target is not known. This specimen belongs to a study of CXCR3-negative and CXCR3-positive naive CD8 T cells. Points from the study as a whole: Upon cryopreservation, CXCR3 expression partially decreased, and most assays used fresh PBMCs. CXCR3-positive naive cells carried more hydrophobic TRB CDR3s than CXCR3-negative naive cells did. Memory cells differed in TRBV-TRBJ usage, but naive CXCR3-negative and CXCR3-positive cells had similar usage. Both naive subsets showed comparably high diversity, and memory CD8+ cells showed much lower diversity.

Via 5' RACE with UMI labels, TRB cDNA libraries were prepared. TCRdb reprocessed the 5' RACE reads and keeps a single row for each CDR3 protein, giving no DNA. Its table records about 62,000 distinct CDR3 sequences. Germline lookup yields CDR1 SGHTA and CDR2 FQGNSA. This CDR3 has 14 amino acids. Sequencing was carried out using naive CXCR3- CD8+ T cells from blood. Subset meaning: CD45RO-CCR7+CD27+CD95- naive CD8+ T cells lacking CXCR3 (TNR3-). The source is a human donor in good health. Some clones in this sample may be carry-over from other donors' samples. The chain has TRBV7-2 and TRBJ2-1. The chain's CDR3 is CASSPGGSYNEQFF.